The rows below give T cell receptor beta chains drawn from one sample of a study of cytomegalovirus exposure and HLA in healthy donors. Sequencing used immunoSEQ multiplex PCR; TCRdb keeps in-frame clones, though not all of them. The repertoire has around 100,000 clones, approximately 80% of them found once; the top ten carry approximately 5%. Sequenced: PBMCs. These TCRs come from a woman younger than 35 in good health and CMV-seropositive. Both conserved end residues are part of each CDR3. A D gene is named only where the DNA matches it firmly. A row's size may be missing; if present it is once, few, many or a size class.

J gene	clone size	V gene	D gene	CDR3 protein	CDR3 DNA
TRBJ1-2	NA	TRBV30	NA	CAFRQSLGWANYGYTF	TGTGCCTTTCGACAGTCTCTCGGGTGGGCTAACTATGGCTACACCTTC
TRBJ2-6	NA	TRBV27	NA	CASSQGTGANVLTF	TGTGCCAGCAGTCAGGGTACTGGGGCCAACGTCCTGACTTTC
TRBJ1-1	NA	TRBV4-1	TRBD1	CASSHRTGQGLMNTEAFF	TGCGCCAGCAGCCACCGGACAGGCCAGGGGTTGATGAACACTGAAGCTTTCTTT
TRBJ2-7	NA	TRBV6-1	NA	CASTDSELTYEQYF	TGTGCCAGCACCGATAGTGAACTGACCTACGAGCAGTACTTC
TRBJ2-1	NA	TRBV28	TRBD1	CASLGQDWPYNEQFF	TGTGCCAGCCTAGGACAGGACTGGCCCTACAATGAGCAGTTCTTC
TRBJ2-1	NA	TRBV5-1	TRBD2	CASSLSPSGSYNEQFF	TGCGCCAGCAGCTTGAGTCCTAGCGGGTCCTACAATGAGCAGTTCTTC
TRBJ1-1	NA	TRBV7-5	NA	CARSLATGGGRARYRNTEAFF	TGTGCCAGAAGCTTGGCCACGGGAGGGGGCAGGGCCCGATACCGGAACACTGAAGCTTTCTTT
TRBJ2-1	NA	TRBV28	TRBD2	CASSQGLAGVYNEQFF	TGTGCCAGCAGCCAGGGACTAGCGGGAGTCTACAATGAGCAGTTCTTC
TRBJ2-5	NA	TRBV10-3	TRBD1	CAIRTGGQETQYF	TGTGCCATCAGGACAGGGGGCCAGGAGACCCAGTACTTC
TRBJ2-1	NA	TRBV6-6	NA	CASSYATAGVDEQFF	TGTGCCAGCAGTTACGCCACCGCAGGTGTCGATGAGCAGTTCTTC
TRBJ2-7	once	TRBV11-2	NA	CASSLGGAGGYEQYF	TGTGCCAGCAGCTTAGGGGGGGCAGGGGGCTACGAGCAGTACTTC
TRBJ2-7	few	TRBV30	TRBD1	CAWSVGTGAGFEQYF	TGTGCCTGGAGTGTAGGGACAGGAGCCGGATTCGAGCAGTACTTC
TRBJ1-5	NA	TRBV7-2	TRBD1	CASSQAFGTALNQPQHF	TGTGCCAGCAGCCAGGCATTCGGGACAGCCCTCAATCAGCCCCAGCATTTT
TRBJ2-1	NA	TRBV19	NA	CASNEGIGYNEQFF	TGTGCCAGTAATGAGGGAATAGGCTACAATGAGCAGTTCTTC
TRBJ2-3	few	TRBV18	TRBD2	CASSPAVAGVGDTQYF	TGTGCCAGCTCACCAGCGGTAGCGGGAGTGGGCGATACGCAGTATTTT
TRBJ2-7	NA	TRBV13	TRBD2	CASSPQIGTSGDYEQYF	TGTGCCAGCAGCCCTCAAATTGGGACTAGCGGCGACTACGAGCAGTACTTC
TRBJ1-4	NA	TRBV6-5	TRBD1	CASSPKTGTNEKLFF	TGTGCCAGCAGTCCCAAGACAGGGACTAATGAAAAACTGTTTTTT
TRBJ2-2	NA	TRBV28	TRBD2	CASRGTSLTGELFF	TGTGCCAGCAGAGGGACTAGTCTCACCGGGGAGCTGTTTTTT
TRBJ2-1	NA	TRBV19	TRBD2	CASSISGSTNNEQFF	TGTGCCAGTAGTATCAGCGGGAGCACGAACAATGAGCAGTTCTTC
TRBJ2-7	NA	TRBV28	TRBD1	CASSATGAPGYEQYF	TGTGCCAGCAGTGCCACAGGGGCCCCGGGCTACGAGCAGTACTTC
TRBJ2-2	NA	TRBV5-1	NA	CASSLGGVNTGELFF	TGCGCCAGCAGCTTGGGGGGGGTGAACACCGGGGAGCTGTTTTTT
TRBJ1-1	NA	TRBV7-3	TRBD1	CASSLNTGGTEAFF	TGTGCCAGCAGCTTAAACACAGGGGGAACTGAAGCTTTCTTT
TRBJ2-7	few	TRBV30	NA	CAWSVYGVGEQYF	TGTGCCTGGAGTGTATATGGAGTCGGGGAGCAGTACTTC
TRBJ1-1	NA	TRBV27	TRBD1	CASSLGTGRIAEAFF	TGTGCCAGCAGTTTAGGGACAGGGAGGATCGCTGAAGCTTTCTTT
TRBJ2-1	NA	TRBV5-6	TRBD2	CASSFGLADNEQFF	TGTGCCAGCAGCTTCGGACTAGCGGACAATGAGCAGTTCTTC
TRBJ2-7	NA	TRBV19	TRBD1	CASSDTYRDRRYF	TGTGCCAGTAGTGACACTTACCGGGACAGGCGTTACTTC
TRBJ1-2	NA	TRBV28	NA	CASSLPTRRADGYTF	TGTGCCAGCAGTTTGCCGACGAGGAGGGCGGATGGCTACACCTTC
TRBJ2-2	few	TRBV18	TRBD2	CASSSERGGPTGELFF	TGTGCCAGCTCGTCTGAGAGGGGAGGGCCCACCGGGGAGCTGTTTTTT
TRBJ2-1	few	TRBV4-2	NA	CASSQDGYNEQFF	TGTGCCAGCAGCCAAGACGGCTACAATGAGCAGTTCTTC
TRBJ2-1	NA	TRBV2	NA	CAGKEGPYNEQFF	TGTGCCGGAAAGGAGGGGCCCTACAATGAGCAGTTCTTC
TRBJ1-5	NA	TRBV9	NA	CASSVDSFNQPQHF	TGTGCCAGCAGCGTAGATAGCTTCAATCAGCCCCAGCATTTT
TRBJ1-1	NA	TRBV6-5	TRBD1	CASSYRTGNTEAFF	TGTGCCAGCAGTTATAGGACAGGGAACACTGAAGCTTTCTTT
TRBJ2-7	NA	TRBV27	TRBD2	CASSVLAGSYEQYF	TGTGCCAGCAGTGTCCTAGCGGGCTCCTACGAGCAGTACTTC
TRBJ2-7	once	TRBV5-1	TRBD2	CASSPSGTYEQYF	TGCGCCAGCAGCCCTAGCGGCACCTACGAGCAGTACTTC
TRBJ2-7	few	TRBV7-9	NA	CASSSVGVYEQYF	TGTGCCAGCAGCTCCGTCGGGGTTTACGAGCAGTACTTC
TRBJ1-5	NA	TRBV11-2	TRBD1	CASSTGTGVPQHF	TGTGCCAGCAGCACAGGGACAGGCGTGCCCCAGCATTTT
TRBJ2-1	NA	TRBV4-2	NA	CASSQEAPSASYNEQFF	TGTGCCAGCAGCCAAGAGGCCCCTAGCGCCTCCTACAATGAGCAGTTCTTC
TRBJ1-1	NA	TRBV28	TRBD1	CASRLVRDRVTEAFF	TGTGCCAGCAGACTTGTTCGGGACAGGGTCACTGAAGCTTTCTTT
TRBJ2-4	NA	TRBV19	TRBD1	CASSTPGQGAAQYF	TGTGCCAGTAGTACTCCGGGACAGGGTGCGGCTCAGTACTTC
TRBJ1-1	NA	TRBV7-3	TRBD1	CASSLEGANTEAFF	TGTGCCAGCAGCTTGGAGGGGGCTAACACTGAAGCTTTCTTT
TRBJ2-5	few	TRBV9	TRBD2	CASTPSGSQETQYF	TGTGCCAGCACACCAAGCGGGAGCCAAGAGACCCAGTACTTC
TRBJ2-7	NA	TRBV6-1	NA	CASSETSYEQYF	TGTGCCAGCAGTGAAACCAGCTACGAGCAGTACTTC
TRBJ1-4	once	TRBV28	NA	CASSFSLTNEKLFF	TGTGCCAGCAGTTTTTCCCTAACTAATGAAAAACTGTTTTTT
TRBJ2-7	few	TRBV6-1	NA	CASSEVPFEQYF	TGTGCCAGCAGTGAAGTTCCTTTTGAGCAGTACTTC
TRBJ1-4	NA	TRBV2	TRBD1	CASSEGRQGELF	TGTGCCAGCAGTGAAGGCCGTCAGGGGGAGCTTTTT
TRBJ2-1	NA	TRBV7-6	NA	CASSLDAGYNEQFF	TGTGCCAGCAGCTTAGATGCCGGTTACAATGAGCAGTTCTTC
TRBJ1-5	NA	TRBV6-4	TRBD1	CASSFPIPGQGLLSNQPQHF	TGTGCCAGCAGTTTCCCCATTCCGGGACAGGGTCTTTTAAGCAATCAGCCCCAGCATTTT
TRBJ1-3	NA	TRBV5-1	NA	CASSPISGSGNTIYF	TGCGCCAGCAGCCCCATTTCAGGGTCTGGAAACACCATATATTTT
TRBJ2-1	NA	TRBV28	TRBD1	CASSSDRVFDNEQFF	TGTGCCAGCAGTTCCGACAGGGTTTTCGACAATGAGCAGTTCTTC